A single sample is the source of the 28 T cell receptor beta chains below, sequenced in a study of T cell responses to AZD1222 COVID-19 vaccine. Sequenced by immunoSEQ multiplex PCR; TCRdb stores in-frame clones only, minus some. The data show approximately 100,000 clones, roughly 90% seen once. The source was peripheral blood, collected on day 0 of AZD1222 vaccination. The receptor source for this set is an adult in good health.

CDR3 in DNA: TGTGCCAGCAGCCGCGCCGGGTTCAACGGGGAGCTGTTTTTT. This codes for CASSRAGFNGELFF. This chain joins TRBV7-9 and TRBJ2-2; D remains unclear. The CDR3 loop spans 14 amino acids. V lost 5 bases and J 7 bases, leaving 14 bases between the germline ends. Germline CDR1 SEHNR, CDR2 FQNEAQ (reference sequence).

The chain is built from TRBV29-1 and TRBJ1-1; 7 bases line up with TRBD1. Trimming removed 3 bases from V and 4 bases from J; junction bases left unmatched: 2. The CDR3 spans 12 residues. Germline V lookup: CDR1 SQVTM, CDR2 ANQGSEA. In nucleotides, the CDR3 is TGCAGCGTTGAGCCAGGGGGCACTGAAGCTTTCTTT. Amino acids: CSVEPGGTEAFF. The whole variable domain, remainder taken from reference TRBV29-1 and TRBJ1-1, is SAVISQKPSRDICQRGTSLTIQCQVDSQVTMMFWYRQQPGQSLTLIATANQGSEATYESGFVIDKFPISRPNLTFSTLTVSNMSPEDSSIYLCSVEPGGTEAFFGQGTRLTVV.

In nucleotides, the CDR3 is TGTGCCAGCAGTCAACTCAAGGGTCAGGGTAACACTGAAGCTTTCTTT. It yields the protein CASSQLKGQGNTEAFF. This chain joins TRBV7-3 and TRBJ1-1; the D gene is possibly TRBD1 (5 bases). Trimming removed 6 bases at V and 2 bases at J, with 19 bases between. This CDR3 comprises 16 residues. Germline CDR1 reads SGHTA; CDR2 reads FQGTGA.

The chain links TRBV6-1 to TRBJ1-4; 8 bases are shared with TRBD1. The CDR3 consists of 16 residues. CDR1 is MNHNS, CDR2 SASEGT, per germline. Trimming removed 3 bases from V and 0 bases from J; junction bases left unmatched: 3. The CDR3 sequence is CASSDRDRTTNEKLFF. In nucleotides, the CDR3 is TGTGCCAGCAGTGACCGGGACAGGACAACTAATGAAAAACTGTTTTTT.

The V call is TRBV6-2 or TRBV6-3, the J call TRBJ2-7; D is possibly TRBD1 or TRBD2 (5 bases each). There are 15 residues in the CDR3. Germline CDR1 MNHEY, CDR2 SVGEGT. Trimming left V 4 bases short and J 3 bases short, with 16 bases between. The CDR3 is CASSSFGAGSYEQYF. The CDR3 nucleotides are TGTGCCAGCAGTTCCTTCGGGGCAGGGAGCTACGAGCAGTACTTC.

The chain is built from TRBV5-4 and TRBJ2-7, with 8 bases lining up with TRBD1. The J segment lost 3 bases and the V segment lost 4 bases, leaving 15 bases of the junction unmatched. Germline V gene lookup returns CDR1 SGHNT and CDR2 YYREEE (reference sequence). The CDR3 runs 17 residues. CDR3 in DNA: TGTGCCAGCAGCGGGGCGGGTAGGACAGGGTATTTCTACGAGCAGTACTTC. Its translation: CASSGAGRTGYFYEQYF.

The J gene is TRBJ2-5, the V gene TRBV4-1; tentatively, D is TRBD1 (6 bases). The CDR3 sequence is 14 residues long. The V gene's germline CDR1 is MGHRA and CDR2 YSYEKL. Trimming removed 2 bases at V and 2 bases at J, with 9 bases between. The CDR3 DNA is TGCGCCAGCAGCCAAATACAGGGACAAGAGACCCAGTACTTC. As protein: CASSQIQGQETQYF.

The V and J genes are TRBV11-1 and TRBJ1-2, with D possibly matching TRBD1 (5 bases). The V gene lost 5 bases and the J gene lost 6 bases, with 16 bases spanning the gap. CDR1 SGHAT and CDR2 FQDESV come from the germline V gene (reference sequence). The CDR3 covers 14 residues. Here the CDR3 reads CASSPTPGYHGYTF. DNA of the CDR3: TGTGCCAGCAGCCCGACCCCAGGGTACCATGGCTACACCTTC.

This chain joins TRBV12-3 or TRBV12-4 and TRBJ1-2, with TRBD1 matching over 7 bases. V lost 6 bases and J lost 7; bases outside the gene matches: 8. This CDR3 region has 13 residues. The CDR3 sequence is CASRPQGEGGYTF. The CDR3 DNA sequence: TGTGCCAGCAGGCCCCAGGGGGAGGGTGGCTACACCTTC.

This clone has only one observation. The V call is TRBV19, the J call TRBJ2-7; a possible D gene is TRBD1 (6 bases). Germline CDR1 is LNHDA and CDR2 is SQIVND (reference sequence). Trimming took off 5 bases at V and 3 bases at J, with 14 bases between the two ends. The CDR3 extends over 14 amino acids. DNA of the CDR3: TGTGCCAGTAGTGGTTGGGACACCAACTACGAGCAGTACTTC. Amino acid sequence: CASSGWDTNYEQYF.

CDR3 region: CASSLDGRDTEAFF. Here the CDR3 DNA reads TGTGCCAGCAGCTTAGATGGCCGGGACACTGAAGCTTTCTTT. The J gene is TRBJ1-1, the V gene TRBV11-3; D gene unclear. Trimming stripped 0 bases from V and 3 bases from J, with 8 bases between. The CDR3 totals 14 residues. In germline, CDR1 is SGHNT, CDR2 YENEEA.

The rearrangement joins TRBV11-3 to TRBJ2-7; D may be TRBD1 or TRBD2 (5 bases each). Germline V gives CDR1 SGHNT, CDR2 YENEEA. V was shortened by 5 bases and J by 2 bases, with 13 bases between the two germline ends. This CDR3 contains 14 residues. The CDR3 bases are TGTGCCAGCAGCCCAGGGACGCCTCCCTACGAGCAGTACTTC. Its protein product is CASSPGTPPYEQYF.

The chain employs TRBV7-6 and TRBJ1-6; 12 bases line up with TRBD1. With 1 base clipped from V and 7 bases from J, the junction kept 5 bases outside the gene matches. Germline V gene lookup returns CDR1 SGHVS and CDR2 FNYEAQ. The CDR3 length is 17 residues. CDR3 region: CASSLGGTGGTNSPLHF. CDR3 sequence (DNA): TGTGCCAGCAGCTTAGGCGGGACAGGGGGCACAAATTCACCCCTCCACTTT.

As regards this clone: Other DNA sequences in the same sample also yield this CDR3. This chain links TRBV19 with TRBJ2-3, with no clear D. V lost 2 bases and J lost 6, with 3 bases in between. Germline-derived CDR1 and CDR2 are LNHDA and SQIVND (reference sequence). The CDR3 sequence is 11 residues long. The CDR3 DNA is TGTGCCAGTAGTATAAGCGATACGCAGTATTTT. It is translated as CASSISDTQYF.

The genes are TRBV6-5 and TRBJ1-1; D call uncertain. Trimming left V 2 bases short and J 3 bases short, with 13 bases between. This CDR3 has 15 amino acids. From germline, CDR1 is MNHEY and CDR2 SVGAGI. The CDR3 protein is CASSYRRVVDTEAFF. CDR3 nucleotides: TGTGCCAGCAGTTACCGGAGGGTCGTGGACACTGAAGCTTTCTTT.

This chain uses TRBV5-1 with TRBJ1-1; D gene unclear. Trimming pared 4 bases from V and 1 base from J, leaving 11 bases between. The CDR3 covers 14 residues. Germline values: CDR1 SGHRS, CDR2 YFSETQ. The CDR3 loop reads CASSTRAANTEAFF. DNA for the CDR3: TGCGCCAGCAGCACCCGGGCCGCGAACACTGAAGCTTTCTTT.

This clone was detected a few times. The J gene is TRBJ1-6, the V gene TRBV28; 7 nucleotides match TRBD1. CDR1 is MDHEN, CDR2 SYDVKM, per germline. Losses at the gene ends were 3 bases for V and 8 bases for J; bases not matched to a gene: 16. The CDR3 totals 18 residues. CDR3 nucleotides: TGTGCCAGCAGTTTGGGGACAGCCCCGACTCTTGGGGATTCACCCCTCCACTTT. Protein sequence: CASSLGTAPTLGDSPLHF.

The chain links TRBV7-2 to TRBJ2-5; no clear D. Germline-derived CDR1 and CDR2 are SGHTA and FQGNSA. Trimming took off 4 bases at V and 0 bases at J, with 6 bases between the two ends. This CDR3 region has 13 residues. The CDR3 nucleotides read TGTGCCAGCAGCTCCACGTACCAAGAGACCCAGTACTTC. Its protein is CASSSTYQETQYF.

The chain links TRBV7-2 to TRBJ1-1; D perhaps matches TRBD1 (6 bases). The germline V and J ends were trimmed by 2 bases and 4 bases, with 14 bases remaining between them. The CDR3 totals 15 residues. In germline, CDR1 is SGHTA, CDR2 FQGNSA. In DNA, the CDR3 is TGTGCCAGCAGCTTACCCCAGGGGTTGTCCACTGAAGCTTTCTTT. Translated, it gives CASSLPQGLSTEAFF.

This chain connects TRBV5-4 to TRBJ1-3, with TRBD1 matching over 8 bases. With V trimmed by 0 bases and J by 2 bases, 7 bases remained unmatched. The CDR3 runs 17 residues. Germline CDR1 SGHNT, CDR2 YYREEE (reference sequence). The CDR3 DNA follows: TGTGCCAGCAGCTTGGACAGGGGGGGCCGCCCTGGAAACACCATATATTTT. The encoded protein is CASSLDRGGRPGNTIYF.

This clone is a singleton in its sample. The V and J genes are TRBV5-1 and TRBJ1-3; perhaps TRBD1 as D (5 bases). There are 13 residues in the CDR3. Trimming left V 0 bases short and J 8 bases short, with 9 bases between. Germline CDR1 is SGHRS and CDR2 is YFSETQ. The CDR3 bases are TGCGCCAGCAGCTTGGAGGGGAGATACACCATATATTTT. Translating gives CASSLEGRYTIYF.

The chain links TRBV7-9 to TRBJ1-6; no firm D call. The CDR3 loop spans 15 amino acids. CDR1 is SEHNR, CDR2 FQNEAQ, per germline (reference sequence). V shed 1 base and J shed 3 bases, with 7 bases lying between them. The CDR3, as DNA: TGTGCCAGCAGCTTAGAACAGATCTATAATTCACCCCTCCACTTT. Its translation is CASSLEQIYNSPLHF.

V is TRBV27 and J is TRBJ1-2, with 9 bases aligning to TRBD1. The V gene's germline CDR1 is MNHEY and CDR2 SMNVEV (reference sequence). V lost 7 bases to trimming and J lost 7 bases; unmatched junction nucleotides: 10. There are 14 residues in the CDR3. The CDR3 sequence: CASNTQGAKGGYTF. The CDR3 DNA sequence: TGTGCCAGCAACACACAGGGGGCTAAAGGTGGCTACACCTTC.

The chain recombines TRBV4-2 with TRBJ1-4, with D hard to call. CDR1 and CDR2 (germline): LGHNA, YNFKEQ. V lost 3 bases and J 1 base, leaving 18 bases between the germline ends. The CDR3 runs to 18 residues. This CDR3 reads CASSHNPDSHRTNEKLFF. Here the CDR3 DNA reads TGTGCCAGCAGCCATAACCCGGACTCCCATAGAACTAATGAAAAACTGTTTTTT.

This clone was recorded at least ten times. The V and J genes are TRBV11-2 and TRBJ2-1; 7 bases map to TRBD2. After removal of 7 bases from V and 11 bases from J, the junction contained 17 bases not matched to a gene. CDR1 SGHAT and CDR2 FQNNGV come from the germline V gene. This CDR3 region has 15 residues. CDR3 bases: TGTGCCAGCACCCCACCAACAGGTCCGCGGGGGAAGCAGTTCTTC. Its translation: CASTPPTGPRGKQFF.

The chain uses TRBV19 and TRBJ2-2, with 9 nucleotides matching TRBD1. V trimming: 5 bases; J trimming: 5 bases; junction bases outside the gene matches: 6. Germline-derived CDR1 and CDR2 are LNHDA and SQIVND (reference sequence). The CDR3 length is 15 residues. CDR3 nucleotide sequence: TGTGCCAGTAGTTCTACAGGGGGCGTAACCGGGGAGCTGTTTTTT. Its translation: CASSSTGGVTGELFF.

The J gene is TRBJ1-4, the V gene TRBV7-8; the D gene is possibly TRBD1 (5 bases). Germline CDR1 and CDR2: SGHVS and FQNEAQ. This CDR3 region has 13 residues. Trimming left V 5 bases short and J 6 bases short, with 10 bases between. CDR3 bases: TGTGCCAGCAGCCGGACATTAGATGAAAAACTGTTTTTT. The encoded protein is CASSRTLDEKLFF. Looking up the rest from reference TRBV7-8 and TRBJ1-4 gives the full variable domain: GAGVSQSPRYKVAKRGQDVALRCDPISGHVSLFWYQQALGQGPEFLTYFQNEAQLDKSGLPSDRFFAERPEGSVSTLKIQRTQQEDSAVYLCASSRTLDEKLFFGSGTQLSVL.

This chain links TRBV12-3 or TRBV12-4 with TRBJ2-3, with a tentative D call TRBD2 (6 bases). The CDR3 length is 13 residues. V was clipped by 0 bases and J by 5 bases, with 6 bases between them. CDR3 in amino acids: CASSLAGGDTQYF. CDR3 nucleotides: TGTGCCAGCAGTTTAGCCGGGGGAGATACGCAGTATTTT.